The TCR beta chain under discussion was sequenced for a study of regulatory T cells in long-lasting Graves disease. Findings and limits, study-wide: Persistent Graves' patients had lower TCR diversity than newly diagnosed ones. Persistent disease preferred TRBV28, TRBJ1-2 and TRBJ2-5; new disease, TRBV20-1 and TRBJ2-1.

Relying on iRepertoire HTBI primers and Arm-PCR of CDR3 regions, the team built TCR beta libraries. TCRdb re-derived calls from the multiplex PCR reads in MiXCR, one entry per CDR3 protein. The table shows hundreds of thousands of distinct CDR3 sequences, with roughly 15% occurring only once. Details on this clonotype: Antigen: not known.

With 5 bases removed from V and 1 base from J, the gap between germline ends came to 19 bases. The CDR3 length is 17 residues. Germline CDR1 SGHVS, CDR2 FQNEAQ. Specified time point: newly diagnosed GD, antithyroid drugs for less than 3 months. With RNA extracted from PBMCs as input, the TCR library was made. The same data also went into a second study, on T cells in Graves' hyperthyroidism and ophthalmopathy. That paper states: A first-round RT-PCR of the TCR CDR3 used the HTBI primer set. Blood also contained most expanded thyroid clonotypes above 0.001.

The source of this sequence is a woman aged 25 to 45 with Graves disease. The chain couples TRBV7-8 to TRBJ2-3; no clear D. This specimen was peripheral blood mononuclear cells (PBMCs), taken at new diagnosis, from a patient treated with antithyroid drugs. The CDR3 sequence is CASSPLSGGWRTDTQYF. The DNA of the CDR3 is TGTGCCAGCAGCCCCCTCTCAGGTGGGTGGCGCACAGATACGCAGTATTTT.